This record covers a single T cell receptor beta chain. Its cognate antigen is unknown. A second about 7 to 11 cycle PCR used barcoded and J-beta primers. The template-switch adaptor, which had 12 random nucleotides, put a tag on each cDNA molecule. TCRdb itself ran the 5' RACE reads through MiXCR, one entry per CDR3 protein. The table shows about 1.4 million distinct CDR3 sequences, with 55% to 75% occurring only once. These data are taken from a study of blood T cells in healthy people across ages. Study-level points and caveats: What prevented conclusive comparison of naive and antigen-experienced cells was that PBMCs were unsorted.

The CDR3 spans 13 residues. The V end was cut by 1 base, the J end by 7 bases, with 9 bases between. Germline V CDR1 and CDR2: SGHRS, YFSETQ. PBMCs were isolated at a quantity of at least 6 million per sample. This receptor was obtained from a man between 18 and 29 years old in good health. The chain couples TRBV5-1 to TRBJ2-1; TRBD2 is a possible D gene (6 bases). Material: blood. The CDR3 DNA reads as TGCGCCAGCAGCTTGACTAGCTTGAATGAGCAGTTCTTC. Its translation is CASSLTSLNEQFF. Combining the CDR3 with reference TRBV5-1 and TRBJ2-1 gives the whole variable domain KAGVTQTPRYLIKTRGQQVTLSCSPISGHRSVSWYQQTPGQGLQFLFEYFSETQRNKGNFPGRFSGRQFSNSRSEMNVSTLELGDSALYLCASSLTSLNEQFFGPGTRLTVL.